One and the same sample provided the 18 T cell receptor beta chains below, sequenced in a study of T cells in Graves' hyperthyroidism and ophthalmopathy. RNA transcripts served as the template for amplifying TCR beta CDR3 regions. TCR CDR3 regions were first amplified by RT-PCR with HTBI primers. Via MiXCR, TCRdb re-called the multiplex PCR reads, giving one row per CDR3 protein. The data contain about 370,000 distinct CDR3 sequences, over 12% of them seen just once; the ten biggest clones take up approximately 19%. The specimen was blood. The source of these receptors is a woman in her sixties with Graves' ophthalmopathy.

This clonotype came up many times. The gene calls are TRBV28 and TRBJ1-1, with 8 bases matching TRBD1. This CDR3 has 13 residues. Germline V CDR1 and CDR2: MDHEN, SYDVKM. After removal of 6 bases from V and 1 base from J, the junction contained 1 base not matched to a gene. The CDR3 DNA is TGTGCCAGCAGGGACAGGGCGAACACTGAAGCTTTCTTT. This gives the protein CASRDRANTEAFF.

This clonotype was seen at least ten times. The rearrangement uses TRBV11-2 and TRBJ1-1, with D tentatively TRBD1 (5 bases). This CDR3 has 14 amino acids. Germline V lookup: CDR1 SGHAT, CDR2 FQNNGV. V lost 1 base to trimming and J lost 4 bases, with 10 bases between them. In DNA, the CDR3 is TGTGCCAGCAGCTTAGCAGGGCTCGGCACTGAAGCTTTCTTT. The encoded protein is CASSLAGLGTEAFF. The full variable domain, completed using reference TRBV11-2 and TRBJ1-1, is EAGVAQSPRYKIIEKRQSVAFWCNPISGHATLYWYQQILGQGPKLLIQFQNNGVVDDSQLPKDRFSAERLKGVDSTLKIQPAKLEDSAVYLCASSLAGLGTEAFFGQGTRLTVV.

This clonotype was seen a handful of times. This rearrangement joins TRBV19 to TRBJ1-5, with 7 nucleotides matching TRBD1. V gave up 3 bases and J gave up 4 bases; unmatched junction bases: 6. Germline assignment: CDR1 LNHDA and CDR2 SQIVND (reference sequence). The CDR3 loop spans 15 amino acids. The CDR3 DNA follows: TGTGCCAGTAGTATGTCAAGGGGGCGTAATCAGCCCCAGCATTTT. Residues: CASSMSRGRNQPQHF.

This chain links TRBV11-2 with TRBJ1-5, with D perhaps matching TRBD1 (5 bases). V lost 4 bases and J 6 bases, leaving 16 bases between the germline ends. There are 15 residues in the CDR3. Per the germline V gene, CDR1 is SGHAT and CDR2 is FQNNGV. CDR3 bases: TGTGCCAGCAGCTCCTCCGGGACTCTGGCTCAGCCCCAGCATTTT. This gives the protein CASSSSGTLAQPQHF.

Only a few counts were recorded for this clonotype. This chain connects TRBV5-6 to TRBJ1-1; the match to TRBD1 covers 10 bases. Germline V gene sequence: CDR1 SGHDT, CDR2 YYEEEE. V dropped 3 bases and J dropped 2; count of bases not matched to a gene: 7. This CDR3 is built from 16 residues. The CDR3 DNA sequence: TGTGCCAGCAGCTCAGACCGGGACAGGGGTAACACTGAAGCTTTCTTT. Protein: CASSSDRDRGNTEAFF. The complete variable domain, with remaining parts taken from reference TRBV5-6 and TRBJ1-1, reads DAGVTQSPTHLIKTRGQQVTLRCSPKSGHDTVSWYQQALGQGPQFIFQYYEEEERQRGNFPDRFSGHQFPNYSSELNVNALLLGDSALYLCASSSDRDRGNTEAFFGQGTRLTVV.

In its sample, this clonotype was seen many times. The chain employs TRBV28 and TRBJ2-7; TRBD2 agrees at 10 bases. The V segment lost 3 bases and the J segment 4 bases; nucleotides outside the gene matches: 6. Looked up from germline, CDR1 is MDHEN and CDR2 is SYDVKM. CDR3 size: 15 residues. The CDR3 loop reads CASSFSGRAGYEQYF. As DNA, the CDR3 is TGTGCCAGCAGTTTCAGCGGGAGGGCCGGGTACGAGCAGTACTTC.

The table lists this clonotype with many counts. CDR3 nucleotides: TGTGCCAGCAGCTTAGAAGGGGATGGTGAAAAACTGTTTTTT. Its protein is CASSLEGDGEKLFF. The chain is built from TRBV7-6 and TRBJ1-4, with D possibly matching TRBD1 (5 bases). The CDR3 runs 14 residues. V lost 1 base and J 7 bases, leaving 10 bases between the germline ends. CDR1 and CDR2 from the germline V gene are SGHVS and FNYEAQ.

J is TRBJ1-2 and V is TRBV10-1; weak D call: TRBD1 (5 bases). CDR1 is WNHNN and CDR2 is SYGVQD in the germline V gene (reference sequence). The CDR3 is 13 residues long. V dropped 2 bases and J dropped 2 bases, with 6 bases sitting between them. DNA for the CDR3: TGCGCCAGCAGTGAGGGGACCAACTATGGCTACACCTTC. Translation: CASSEGTNYGYTF.

V usage is TRBV28 and J usage is TRBJ2-2; possible D gene TRBD1, 6 bases. The V end lost 5 bases, the J end lost 6 bases, and 19 bases lay between the germline ends. This CDR3 spans 16 amino acids. Germline V CDR1 and CDR2: MDHEN, SYDVKM. The CDR3: CASSTPQGSGSGELFF. CDR3 DNA: TGTGCCAGCAGTACCCCACAGGGAAGTGGGTCCGGGGAGCTGTTTTTT. Filled out from reference TRBV28 and TRBJ2-2, the complete variable domain reads DVKVTQSSRYLVKRTGEKVFLECVQDMDHENMFWYRQDPGLGLRLIYFSYDVKMKEKGDIPEGYSVSREKKERFSLILESASTNQTSMYLCASSTPQGSGSGELFFGEGSRLTVL.

This clonotype has ten or more counts. This sequence joins TRBV7-9 and TRBJ1-1, with a possible D match to TRBD1 (5 bases). The CDR3 is 13 residues long. Trimming removed 5 bases at V and 7 bases at J, with 14 bases between. The V gene's germline CDR1 is SEHNR and CDR2 FQNEAQ (reference sequence). The CDR3 DNA reads TGTGCCAGCAGCGACCCGGGACGGAGTGAAGCTTTCTTT. Translation: CASSDPGRSEAFF.

In this sample, this clonotype turned up many times. CDR3 amino acids: CASRGTSGEETQYF. In DNA form, the CDR3 reads TGTGCCAGCAGGGGGACTAGCGGGGAAGAGACCCAGTACTTC. This chain connects TRBV12-3 or TRBV12-4 to TRBJ2-5, with TRBD2 identical over 13 bases. This CDR3 region has 14 residues. Trimming cost V 6 bases and J 3 bases; bases outside gene matches: 1.

This clonotype was detected a few times. The chain carries TRBV7-3 and TRBJ1-6, with 7 bases matching TRBD1. The ends lost 3 bases at V and 6 bases at J; junction bases unmatched: 5. Germline CDR1 is SGHTA and CDR2 is FQGTGA. This CDR3 has 15 amino acids. The CDR3 DNA reads TGTGCCAGCAGCTTTGGCCAGGGGGTTAATTCACCCCTCCACTTT. Translated, it gives CASSFGQGVNSPLHF.

The sample holds many counts of this clonotype. The chain has TRBV30 and TRBJ2-2; no clear D gene. Between the trimmed V and J ends, which lost 2 bases and 4 bases, there was a span of 5 bases. The CDR3 contains 12 residues. Germline V CDR1 and CDR2: GTSNPN, SVGIG (reference sequence). CDR3 in DNA: TGTGCCTGGAGTTCAGGCACCGGGGAGCTGTTTTTT. Translation: CAWSSGTGELFF.

This clonotype turned up a few times. This chain joins TRBV5-6 and TRBJ1-1; possible D gene TRBD1, 6 bases. Trimming took off 0 bases at V and 4 bases at J, with 16 bases between the two ends. CDR1 and CDR2 (germline): SGHDT, YYEEEE. The CDR3 is 16 amino acids. The CDR3 region has the DNA TGTGCCAGCAGCTTGGGGTTCGGGGGGCTGGCCACTGAAGCTTTCTTT. Its protein product is CASSLGFGGLATEAFF.

The rearrangement links TRBV6-1 to TRBJ1-6; maybe TRBD1 (6 bases). CDR1 is MNHNS, CDR2 SASEGT, per germline. The CDR3 spans 16 residues. V was pared by 2 bases and J by 7 bases, with 15 bases between. CDR3 sequence: CASSESRQAWNSPLHF. The CDR3 DNA follows: TGTGCCAGCAGTGAATCCCGACAGGCGTGGAATTCACCCCTCCACTTT.

This clonotype was counted ten times or more. The chain employs TRBV6-1 and TRBJ1-2, with no clear D. Trimming took off 6 bases at V and 7 bases at J, with 21 bases between the two ends. The CDR3 length is 15 residues. The germline CDR1 and CDR2 sequences are MNHNS and SASEGT. CDR3 coding DNA: TGTGCCAGCAGCCGTCTCCTTAGCGGCGTTACTGGCTACACCTTC. Protein product: CASSRLLSGVTGYTF.

The chain is built from TRBV7-9 and TRBJ2-7, with 9 bases identical to TRBD2. V shed 5 bases and J 0 bases; nucleotides not matched to a gene: 5. This CDR3 is 15 amino acids long. The V gene's germline CDR1 is SEHNR and CDR2 FQNEAQ (reference sequence). Here the CDR3 DNA reads TGTGCCAGCAGCGCCAGCGGGGGGCTCTCCTACGAGCAGTACTTC. It encodes CASSASGGLSYEQYF.

The sample holds many counts of this clonotype. The chain links TRBV3-1 to TRBJ1-1; D not certain. The CDR3 runs 14 residues. V shed 1 base and J shed 1 base, with 7 bases lying between them. Germline loops: CDR1 LGHDT, CDR2 YNNKEL (reference sequence). The CDR3 sequence: CASSQVAGNTEAFF. The CDR3 DNA is TGTGCCAGCAGCCAAGTGGCTGGGAACACTGAAGCTTTCTTT.